The 30 T cell receptor beta chains presented below share a single source sample, sequenced in a study of T cell repertoires and leukemia-associated antigens. Antigen specificity for these receptors is unknown. Each CDR3 protein gets one entry after TCRdb re-called the 5' RACE reads with MiXCR. The data show about 11,000 distinct CDR3 sequences, approximately 43% seen once. The sample consisted of CD3+ T cells sorted from blood and cultured. The receptors here all came from a female donor in good health.

This clonotype was detected ten times or more. The V gene is TRBV7-4, the J gene TRBJ1-1, with D uncertain. The CDR3 has 17 amino acids. The germline V gene encodes CDR1 SGHVT and CDR2 SQSDAQ. Deletions cut 5 bases from V and 1 base from J, with 20 bases between. CDR3 protein: CASSPRVPRRRNTEAFF. In DNA form, the CDR3 reads TGTGCCAGCAGCCCCCGGGTCCCCCGGAGGCGGAACACTGAAGCTTTCTTT.

The chain couples TRBV2 to TRBJ2-1; the D gene is possibly TRBD2 (6 bases). Germline CDR1 is SNHLY and CDR2 is FYNNEI. V gave up 4 bases and J gave up 6 bases, with 16 bases separating them. CDR3 size: 15 residues. Written as DNA, the CDR3 is TGTGCCAGCAGTGTCATAAGGGCCGGGGGCAATGAGCAGTTCTTC. Protein: CASSVIRAGGNEQFF.

The rearrangement links TRBV5-5 to TRBJ2-3, with D possibly matching TRBD1 (6 bases). Per germline, CDR1 SGHKS and CDR2 YYEKEE (reference sequence). V was pared by 2 bases and J by 3 bases, with 13 bases between. CDR3 length equals 15 residues. In DNA, the CDR3 is TGTGCCAGCAGCTTTTTCTTGGGGGCTACAGATACGCAGTATTTT. It yields the protein CASSFFLGATDTQYF.

This clonotype was counted a few times. The conserved closing phenylalanine or tryptophan is absent in this CDR3, likely reflecting a read error. The chain uses TRBV5-1 and TRBJ2-1; possible D gene TRBD1, 6 bases. Germline lookup yields CDR1 SGHRS and CDR2 YFSETQ. V was shortened by 2 bases and J by 5 bases, with 14 bases between the two germline ends. There are 15 residues in the CDR3. CDR3 loop: CASSLQGISHNEQFL. As DNA, the CDR3 is TGCGCCAGCAGCTTACAGGGCATTTCCCACAATGAGCAGTTCCTC.

A few counts support this clonotype. This rearrangement joins TRBV20-1 to TRBJ2-7; either TRBD1 or TRBD2 may supply D (5 bases each). Germline-derived CDR1 and CDR2 are DFQATT and SNEGSKA (reference sequence). Trimming removed 6 bases at V and 3 bases at J, with 15 bases between. The CDR3 length is 13 residues. The CDR3 here is CSAPGPGHYEQYF. In DNA, the CDR3 is TGCAGTGCCCCGGGACCGGGGCACTACGAGCAGTACTTC.

This clonotype was picked up a small number of times. Given a much more abundant clone one base away, this may be a read error. The J gene is TRBJ1-1, the V gene TRBV7-3; D not certain. CDR3 length equals 14 residues. Germline CDR1 and CDR2: SGHTA and FQGTGA. CDR3 region: CASSLGIGNTEVFF. The CDR3 DNA reads TGTGCCAGCAGCTTAGGGATAGGGAACACTGAAGTTTTCTTT.

V gene TRBV5-6 combines with J gene TRBJ2-1, with a tentative D call TRBD1 (6 bases). Trimming left V 2 bases short and J 13 bases short, with 7 bases between. The CDR3 length is 10 residues. Germline V gene data show CDR1 as SGHDT and CDR2 as YYEEEE. The CDR3 nucleotides read TGTGCCAGCAGCTTCAGGGGACAGTTCTTC. The encoded protein is CASSFRGQFF.

Ten or more counts support this clonotype. This chain uses TRBV7-3 with TRBJ2-2; 15 bases are a match to TRBD2. The CDR3 loop spans 16 amino acids. J gave up 6 bases and V 8 bases, and 7 bases lay outside the gene matches. The V gene's germline CDR1 is SGHTA and CDR2 FQGTGA. The CDR3 loop is CASCSGTSGRPGELFF. In nucleotides, the CDR3 is TGTGCCAGCTGCTCCGGGACTAGCGGGAGGCCCGGGGAGCTGTTTTTT.

As to this clonotype: One end of the junction varies from germline; a read error may be responsible. The chain uses TRBV20-1 and TRBJ1-2; TRBD1 agrees at 8 bases. The CDR3 length is 16 residues. Germline lookup yields CDR1 DFQATT and CDR2 SNEGSKA (reference sequence). The CDR3 region has the DNA TGCGGTGCTAGAGACCAGGGACAGGAGCAATCATACGGCCACACCTTC. The encoded protein is CGARDQGQEQSYGHTF.

The chain is built from TRBV7-9 and TRBJ2-1; 12 bases agree with TRBD2. V shed 4 bases, J shed 10 bases, and the junction held 5 bases outside the gene matches. Germline-derived CDR1 and CDR2 are SEHNR and FQNEAQ (reference sequence). The CDR3 consists of 14 residues. In DNA, the CDR3 is TGTGCCAGCAGCTCGAAACTAGCGGGAGGAGAGCAGTTCTTC. Protein sequence: CASSSKLAGGEQFF. The full variable domain, with the rest looked up from reference TRBV7-9 and TRBJ2-1, is DTGVSQNPRHKITKRGQNVTFRCDPISEHNRLYWYRQTLGQGPEFLTYFQNEAQLEKSRLLSDRFSAERPKGSFSTLEIQRTEQGDSAMYLCASSSKLAGGEQFFGPGTRLTVL.

This clonotype is medium-sized (0.01 to 0.1%). The genes are TRBV9 and TRBJ2-2; TRBD2 matches at 13 bases. The CDR3 consists of 18 residues. CDR1 is SGDLS and CDR2 is YYNGEE in the germline V gene. V shed 5 bases and J 7 bases; nucleotides not matched to a gene: 14. In DNA, the CDR3 is TGTGCCAGCAGTCGGACTAGCGGGAGAAGAGGCTCGGGCGGGGAGCTGTTTTTT. This sequence encodes CASSRTSGRRGSGGELFF. Drawing the rest from reference TRBV9 and TRBJ2-2, the complete variable domain is DSGVTQTPKHLITATGQRVTLRCSPRSGDLSVYWYQQSLDQGLQFLIQYYNGEERAKGNILERFSAQQFPDLHSELNLSSLELGDSALYFCASSRTSGRRGSGGELFFGEGSRLTVL.

The chain links TRBV18 to TRBJ1-1; D is uncertain. Germline V lookup: CDR1 KGHSH, CDR2 LQKENI. Between the trimmed V and J ends, which lost 2 bases and 3 bases, there was a span of 7 bases. CDR3 size: 13 residues. The CDR3 protein is CASSPGRHTEAFF. As DNA, the CDR3 is TGTGCCAGCTCACCAGGGCGCCACACTGAAGCTTTCTTT.

This clonotype was found many times. No DNA is shown, since the ends of the CDR3 on it are uncertain; the CDR3 is the one TCRdb lists. The chain joins TRBV4-1 to TRBJ2-2. The CDR3 spans 15 amino acids, including both terminal residues. Germline V gives CDR1 MGHRA, CDR2 YSYEKL. CDR3 sequence reads: CASSLRAGNTGELFF.

This clonotype was recorded many times. CDR3 bases: TGTGCCAGCAGCCAAGACGGGGTAAGCTCCTACGAGCAGTACTTC. Residues: CASSQDGVSSYEQYF. The J gene is TRBJ2-7, the V gene TRBV4-2, with D possibly TRBD2 on 5 matching bases. V was trimmed by 0 bases and J by 0 bases, leaving 9 bases between them. Germline values: CDR1 LGHNA, CDR2 YNFKEQ. The CDR3 sequence is 15 residues long.

The chain couples TRBV6-4 to TRBJ2-3; D might be TRBD1 or TRBD2, each matching 5 bases. In germline, CDR1 is MRHNA, CDR2 SNTAGT. The CDR3 consists of 14 residues. The ends were cut back, 5 bases at V and 0 bases at J, with 9 bases in the middle. CDR3 nucleotide sequence: TGTGCCAGCAGTCGGGGCCTCAGCACAGATACGCAGTATTTT. This sequence encodes CASSRGLSTDTQYF.

The gene calls are TRBV10-3 and TRBJ1-6; 8 positions match TRBD1. Germline loops: CDR1 ENHRY, CDR2 SYGVKD. V lost 10 bases to trimming and J lost 3 bases; unmatched junction nucleotides: 5. This CDR3 region has 14 residues. This CDR3 reads CATQGTGYNSPLHF. For the CDR3, the DNA is TGTGCCACCCAAGGGACAGGCTATAATTCACCCCTCCACTTT.

Many counts were recorded for this clonotype. The rearrangement uses TRBV6-1 and TRBJ2-7; 7 nucleotides align to TRBD2. CDR3 length equals 16 residues. CDR1 MNHNS and CDR2 SASEGT come from the germline V gene. V trimming: 5 bases; J trimming: 0 bases; junction bases outside the gene matches: 10. The CDR3 loop is CASSISSSGLSYEQYF. CDR3 DNA: TGTGCCAGCAGTATCTCCTCTAGCGGACTCTCCTACGAGCAGTACTTC.

The chain is built from TRBV5-1 and TRBJ2-3; the match to TRBD2 covers 10 bases. The V segment lost 3 bases and the J segment 2 bases; nucleotides outside the gene matches: 6. CDR3 length: 16 residues. Looked up from germline, CDR1 is SGHRS and CDR2 is YFSETQ. CDR3 amino acids: CASSYGLADITDTQYF. DNA of the CDR3: TGCGCCAGCAGCTACGGACTAGCGGACATCACAGATACGCAGTATTTT.

The J gene is TRBJ2-3, the V gene TRBV12-3 or TRBV12-4, with D hard to call. There are 15 residues in the CDR3. The V end lost 6 bases, the J end lost 1 base, and 14 bases lay between the germline ends. CDR3 sequence (DNA): TGTGCCAGCAGCGCCCGACGGACGGGCACAGATACGCAGTATTTT. Translated: CASSARRTGTDTQYF.

In this sample, this clonotype turned up a few times. The genes are TRBV20-1 and TRBJ2-3, with unresolved D. CDR3 size: 13 residues. Trimming stripped 3 bases from V and 8 bases from J, with 15 bases between. Per germline, CDR1 DFQATT and CDR2 SNEGSKA (reference sequence). This CDR3 is CSARERLRVTQYF. The CDR3 DNA sequence: TGCAGTGCTAGGGAGAGGTTAAGAGTTACGCAGTATTTT.

This clonotype was picked up many times. This sequence joins TRBV28 and TRBJ1-5; TRBD1 matches 7 bases. The CDR3 is 15 amino acids. V lost 6 bases and J lost 2; bases outside the gene matches: 7. Germline V gene sequence: CDR1 MDHEN, CDR2 SYDVKM. CDR3 nucleotide sequence: TGTGCCAGCAGCTTAACAGGGGTGGGCAATCAGCCCCAGCATTTT. It is translated as CASSLTGVGNQPQHF.

Comment on this clonotype: The CDR3 end shows no conserved phenylalanine or tryptophan, and so a read error is likely. The V call is TRBV6-5, the J call TRBJ1-2; D unresolved. There are 15 residues in the CDR3. The germline gives CDR1 MNHEY, CDR2 SVGAGI. V gave up 7 bases and J gave up 8 bases, with 23 bases separating them. DNA of the CDR3: TGTGCCAGCACCCTTGGCAGGCCACCAAATGGCGGCTACACCTCC. Residues: CASTLGRPPNGGYTS.

The rearrangement joins TRBV29-1 to TRBJ2-2; 7 bases are shared with TRBD1. The CDR3 consists of 14 residues. V shed 4 bases and J 5 bases; nucleotides not matched to a gene: 7. The germline CDR1 and CDR2 sequences are SQVTM and ANQGSEA. DNA of the CDR3: TGCAGCGTTGGACGACAGGGTGGTACCGGGGAGCTGTTTTTT. Translating gives CSVGRQGGTGELFF.

The rearrangement links TRBV4-3 to TRBJ2-1; D assignment may be TRBD1 or TRBD2 (5 bases each). The CDR3 sequence is 15 residues long. CDR1 is LGHNA and CDR2 is YSLEER in the germline V gene. The ends were cut back, 4 bases at V and 4 bases at J, with 14 bases in the middle. The CDR3 loop reads CASSLGERGYNEQFF. CDR3 coding DNA: TGCGCCAGCAGCCTGGGGGAGAGAGGGTACAATGAGCAGTTCTTC.

V and J are TRBV20-1 and TRBJ1-1, with unresolved D. Germline V gene sequence: CDR1 DFQATT, CDR2 SNEGSKA (reference sequence). Trimming removed 0 bases at V and 3 bases at J, with 8 bases between. The CDR3 sequence is 13 residues long. CDR3 protein: CSARDNTDTEAFF. The CDR3 nucleotides are TGCAGTGCTAGAGATAACACCGACACTGAAGCTTTCTTT.

As concerns this clonotype: Given the absence of the conserved phenylalanine or tryptophan at the CDR3 end, a read error is likely. The chain has TRBV7-2 and TRBJ2-3, with 7 bases fitting TRBD1. The CDR3 totals 15 residues. The germline gives CDR1 SGHTA, CDR2 FQGNSA. V gave up 5 bases and J gave up 6 bases; unmatched junction bases: 11. The CDR3 bases are TGTGCCAGCAGCGCAGGACAGGCTTCCGCGGATACGCAGTATTCT. Amino acids: CASSAGQASADTQYS.

By sample fraction, this clonotype is medium-sized. The chain couples TRBV27 to TRBJ2-1, with D tentatively TRBD2 (5 bases). This CDR3 spans 13 amino acids. The germline CDR1 and CDR2 sequences are MNHEY and SMNVEV (reference sequence). The germline V and J ends were trimmed by 4 bases and 4 bases, with 8 bases remaining between them. The CDR3 loop is CASSSGLYNEQFF. In DNA form, the CDR3 reads TGTGCCAGCAGTTCCGGACTTTACAATGAGCAGTTCTTC.

The rearrangement uses TRBV29-1 and TRBJ2-6; TRBD1 aligns across 10 bases. V trimming: 5 bases; J trimming: 1 base; junction bases outside the gene matches: 8. Looked up from germline, CDR1 is SQVTM and CDR2 is ANQGSEA. This CDR3 comprises 17 residues. The CDR3 DNA reads TGCAGCGTTCGACGGACAGGGGGGGTATCTGGGGCCAACGTCCTGACTTTC. This sequence encodes CSVRRTGGVSGANVLTF.

The chain combines TRBV5-1 with TRBJ2-1, with 7 bases matching TRBD2. This CDR3 has 14 amino acids. Germline loops: CDR1 SGHRS, CDR2 YFSETQ. With 3 bases clipped from V and 8 bases from J, the junction kept 8 bases outside the gene matches. The CDR3 DNA reads TGCGCCAGCAGCTCGGGGGGAGAGCGGCATGAGCAGTTCTTC. Its translation: CASSSGGERHEQFF.

With respect to this clonotype: Germline and junction disagree at one end, which may indicate a read error. The chain is built from TRBV10-3 and TRBJ2-1; 7 nucleotides agree with TRBD2. Looked up from germline, CDR1 is ENHRY and CDR2 is SYGVKD. The CDR3 is 16 residues long. CDR3 amino acids: CAVSEKGLGSYNEQFF. As DNA, the CDR3 is TGTGCCGTCAGTGAGAAAGGACTAGGGTCCTACAATGAGCAGTTCTTC.